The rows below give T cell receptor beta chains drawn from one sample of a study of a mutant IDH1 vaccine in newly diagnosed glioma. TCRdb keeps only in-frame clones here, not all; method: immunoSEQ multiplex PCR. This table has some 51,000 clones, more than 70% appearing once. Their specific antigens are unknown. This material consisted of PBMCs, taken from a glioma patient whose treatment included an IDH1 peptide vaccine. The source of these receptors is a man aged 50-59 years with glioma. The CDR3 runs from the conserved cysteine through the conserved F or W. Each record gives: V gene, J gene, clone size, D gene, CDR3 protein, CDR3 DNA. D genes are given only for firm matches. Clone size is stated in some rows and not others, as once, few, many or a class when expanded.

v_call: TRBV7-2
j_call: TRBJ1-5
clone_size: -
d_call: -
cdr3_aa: CASSLALNSNQPQHF
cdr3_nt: TGTGCCAGCAGCTTAGCGCTGAACAGCAATCAGCCCCAGCATTTT

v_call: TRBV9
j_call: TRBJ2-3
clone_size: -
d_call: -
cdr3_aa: CASSVGQGTDTQYF
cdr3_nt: TGTGCCAGCAGCGTGGGGCAGGGCACAGATACGCAGTATTTT

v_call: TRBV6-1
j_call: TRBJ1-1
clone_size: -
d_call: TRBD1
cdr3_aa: CASSAQGGNTEAFF
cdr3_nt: TGTGCCAGCAGTGCCCAGGGGGGGAACACTGAAGCTTTCTTT

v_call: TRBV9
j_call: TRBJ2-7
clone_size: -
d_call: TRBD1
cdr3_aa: CASSVVGQAGYEQYF
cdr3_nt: TGTGCCAGCAGCGTAGTGGGACAGGCGGGCTACGAGCAGTACTTC

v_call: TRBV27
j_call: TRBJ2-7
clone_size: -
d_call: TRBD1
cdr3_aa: CASSRQGMEQYF
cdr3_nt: TGTGCCAGCAGTCGACAGGGAATGGAGCAGTACTTC

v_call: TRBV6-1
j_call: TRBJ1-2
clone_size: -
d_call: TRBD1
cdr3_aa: CASSAGQGDGYTF
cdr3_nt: TGTGCCAGCAGTGCGGGACAGGGAGATGGCTACACCTTC

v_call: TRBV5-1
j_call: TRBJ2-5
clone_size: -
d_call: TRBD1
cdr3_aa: CASSWGQGRETQYF
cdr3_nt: TGCGCCAGCAGCTGGGGACAGGGGAGGGAGACCCAGTACTTC

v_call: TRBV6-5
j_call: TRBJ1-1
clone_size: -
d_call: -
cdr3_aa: CASRLRRLGEAFF
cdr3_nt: TGTGCCAGCAGGTTACGGAGGCTGGGTGAAGCTTTCTTT

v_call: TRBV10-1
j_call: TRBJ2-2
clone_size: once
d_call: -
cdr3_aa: CASSGIRGFTGELFF
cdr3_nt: TGCGCCAGCAGTGGGATTCGGGGTTTCACCGGGGAGCTGTTTTTT

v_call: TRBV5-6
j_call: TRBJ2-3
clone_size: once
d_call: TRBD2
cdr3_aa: CASSLLGGGATDTQYF
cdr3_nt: TGTGCCAGCAGCCTCCTCGGGGGGGGAGCGACAGATACGCAGTATTTT

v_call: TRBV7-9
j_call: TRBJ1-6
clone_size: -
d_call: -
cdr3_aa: CASREDSYSPLHF
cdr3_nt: TGTGCCAGCAGAGAGGACAGCTATTCACCCCTCCACTTT

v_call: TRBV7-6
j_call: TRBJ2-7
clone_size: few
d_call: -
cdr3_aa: CASSPDGSYEQYF
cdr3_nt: TGTGCCAGCAGCCCGGACGGCTCCTACGAGCAGTACTTC

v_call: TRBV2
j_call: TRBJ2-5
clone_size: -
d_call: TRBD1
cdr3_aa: CASSPGQGARETQYF
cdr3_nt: TGTGCCAGCAGTCCCGGACAGGGGGCGCGGGAGACCCAGTACTTC

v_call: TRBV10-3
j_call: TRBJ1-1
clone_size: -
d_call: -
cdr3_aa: CAISLAGTHAFF
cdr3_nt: TGTGCCATCAGTTTGGCAGGGACGCATGCTTTCTTT

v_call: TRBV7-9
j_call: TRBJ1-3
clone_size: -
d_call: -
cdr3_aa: CASSQKRATSGNTIYF
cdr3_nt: TGTGCCAGCAGCCAAAAGAGGGCGACCTCTGGAAACACCATATATTTT

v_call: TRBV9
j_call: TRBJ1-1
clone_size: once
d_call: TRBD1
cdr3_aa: CASSPGQGALNTEAFF
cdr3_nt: TGTGCCAGCAGCCCCGGACAGGGGGCGCTGAACACTGAAGCTTTCTTT

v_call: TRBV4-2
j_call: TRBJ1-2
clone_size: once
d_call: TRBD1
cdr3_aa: CASSPRTGINYGYTF
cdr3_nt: TGTGCCAGCAGCCCCCGGACAGGTATTAACTATGGCTACACCTTC

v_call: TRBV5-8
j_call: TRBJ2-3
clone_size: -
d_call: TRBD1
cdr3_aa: CASKTGGIVDTQYF
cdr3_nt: TGTGCCAGCAAGACAGGGGGCATTGTAGATACGCAGTATTTT